Listed below are T cell receptor beta chains from one sample, sequenced in a study of post-analysis software for immune sequencing data. TCRdb reprocessed the PCR reads via MiXCR and lists one record per CDR3 protein. Among a few hundred thousand distinct CDR3 sequences, roughly 45% were seen once, and the ten largest hold over 10%. The sample consisted of blood. These receptors originate from a girl aged 5-17 years with multiple sclerosis. Each CDR3 is given with its conserved first and last residue. Each record gives: V gene, J gene, D gene, clone size, CDR3 protein, CDR3 DNA. The D gene is left open where the match is weak. A row's size may be missing; if present it is once, few, many or a size class.

TRBV20-1	TRBJ2-5	-	few	CSARPGVGGETQYF	TGCAGTGCTCGACCGGGAGTCGGAGGAGAGACCCAGTACTTC
TRBV27	TRBJ2-5	TRBD2	-	CASSQTSGSLLLETQYF	TGTGCCAGCAGTCAAACTAGCGGGAGCCTTTTGCTGGAGACCCAGTACTTC
TRBV29-1	TRBJ1-1	-	-	CSAGLGGDTEAFF	TGCAGCGCTGGCCTCGGGGGCGACACTGAAGCTTTCTTT
TRBV5-5	TRBJ2-7	-	-	CASSFRDGNYEQYF	TGTGCCAGCAGCTTTCGGGACGGAAACTACGAGCAGTACTTC
TRBV9	TRBJ2-7	-	-	CASSVEGQGHYEQYF	TGTGCCAGCAGCGTAGAGGGTCAGGGCCACTACGAGCAGTACTTC
TRBV15	TRBJ2-1	-	-	CATSRDKQGPSSYNEQFF	TGTGCCACCAGCAGAGACAAGCAGGGGCCGAGCTCCTACAATGAGCAGTTCTTC
TRBV7-7	TRBJ2-5	-	-	CASSLAEGWEQYF	TGTGCTAGCAGCTTAGCGGAGGGATGGGAGCAGTACTTC
TRBV20-1	TRBJ1-4	-	-	CSARDPGWTGGEKLFF	TGCAGTGCTAGAGATCCCGGCTGGACGGGCGGAGAAAAACTGTTTTTT
TRBV5-1	TRBJ1-1	-	-	CASSLEVGNTEAFF	TGCGCCAGCAGCTTGGAGGTCGGGAACACTGAAGCTTTCTTT
TRBV7-2	TRBJ2-3	TRBD2	-	CASTREARRDTQYF	TGTGCCAGCACCCGGGAGGCGCGCAGGGATACGCAGTATTTT
TRBV19	TRBJ1-2	-	few	CASSNTGNGYGYTF	TGTGCCAGTAGTAATACAGGGAACGGCTATGGCTACACCTTC
TRBV10-3	TRBJ1-2	-	-	CAISETNGYTF	TGTGCCATCAGTGAGACTAATGGCTACACCTTC
TRBV28	TRBJ2-7	-	few	CASSVDVYEQYF	TGTGCCAGCAGTGTTGATGTCTACGAGCAGTACTTC
TRBV28	TRBJ1-6	-	once	CASNTRPGTPRNSPLHF	TGTGCCAGCAATACCCGACCCGGGACGCCTAGGAATTCACCCCTCCACTTT
TRBV27	TRBJ1-2	TRBD1	few	CASSRTGWGYTF	TGTGCCAGCAGTCGGACAGGGTGGGGCTACACCTTC